The source of this T cell receptor beta chain is a study of human T cells and chemical hapten exposure. This clonotype was seen a handful of times. Its antigen remains unknown. In TCRdb, the RACE reads were re-called with MiXCR into one record per CDR3 protein. There are fewer than 95,000 distinct CDR3 sequences in the sample; roughly a tenth occur only once, and 2.2% lies in the top ten. The CDR3 totals 14 residues. Trimming shortened V by 5 bases and J by 2 bases, and 7 bases separated the two germline ends. The V gene's germline CDR1 is LGHNA and CDR2 YNFKEQ. Time point indicated: patch test 1, 2 weeks after DPC sensitization. Treatment denoted: therapeutic diphenylcyclopropenone sensitization with weekly scalp DPC. Study conclusions and caveats: Given that the donors had alopecia, their immune response may differ from that seen in healthy people.

Here the sequenced sample was whole blood, taken in connection with sensitization to the hapten diphenylcyclopropenone (DPC). The rearrangement joins TRBV4-2 to TRBJ2-6; D gene unclear. The receptor was isolated from a man aged 35-49 years with alopecia areata. Some clones in this sample may be carry-over from other donors' samples. CDR3 coding DNA: TGTGCCAGCAGCGGCGGCGCTGGGGCCAACGTCCTGACTTTC. It codes for CASSGGAGANVLTF.